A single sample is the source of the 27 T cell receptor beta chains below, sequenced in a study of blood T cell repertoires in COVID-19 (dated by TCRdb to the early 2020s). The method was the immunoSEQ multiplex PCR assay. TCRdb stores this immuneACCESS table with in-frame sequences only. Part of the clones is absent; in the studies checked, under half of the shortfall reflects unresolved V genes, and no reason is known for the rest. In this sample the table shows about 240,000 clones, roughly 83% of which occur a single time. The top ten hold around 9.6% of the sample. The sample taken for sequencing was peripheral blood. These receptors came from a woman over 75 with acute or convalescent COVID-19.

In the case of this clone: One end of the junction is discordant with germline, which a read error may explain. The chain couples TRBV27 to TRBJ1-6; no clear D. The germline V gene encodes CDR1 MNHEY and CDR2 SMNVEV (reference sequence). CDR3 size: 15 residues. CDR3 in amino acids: CASRLYSSYNSPLHF. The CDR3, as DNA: TGTGCCAGCAGGTTATATAGCTCCTATAATTCACCCCTCCACTTT.

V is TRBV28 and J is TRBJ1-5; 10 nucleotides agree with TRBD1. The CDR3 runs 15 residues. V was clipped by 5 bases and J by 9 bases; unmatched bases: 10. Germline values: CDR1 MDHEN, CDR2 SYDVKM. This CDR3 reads CASSPTGGLGRPQHF. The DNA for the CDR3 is TGTGCCAGCAGTCCGACAGGGGGCCTCGGACGGCCCCAGCATTTT.

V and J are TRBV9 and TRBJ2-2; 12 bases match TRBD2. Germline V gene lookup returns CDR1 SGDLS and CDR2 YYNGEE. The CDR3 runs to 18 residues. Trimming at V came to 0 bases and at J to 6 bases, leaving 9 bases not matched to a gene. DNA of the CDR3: TGTGCCAGCAGCGTAGGCCTTTCTAGCGGGGGGGCCCCCGGGGAGCTGTTTTTT. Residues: CASSVGLSSGGAPGELFF.

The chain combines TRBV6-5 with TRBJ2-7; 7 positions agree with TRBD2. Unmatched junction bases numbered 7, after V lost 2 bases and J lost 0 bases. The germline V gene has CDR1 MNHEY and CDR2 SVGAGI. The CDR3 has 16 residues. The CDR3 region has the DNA TGTGCCAGCAGTTACCGCGGGGGTTCCAGCTCCTACGAGCAGTACTTC. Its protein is CASSYRGGSSSYEQYF.

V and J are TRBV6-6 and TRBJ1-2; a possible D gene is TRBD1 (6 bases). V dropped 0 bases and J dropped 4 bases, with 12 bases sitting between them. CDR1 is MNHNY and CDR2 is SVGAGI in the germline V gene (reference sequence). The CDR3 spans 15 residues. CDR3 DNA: TGTGCCAGCAGTTACTCGACGGGACACAGCTATGGCTACACCTTC. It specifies CASSYSTGHSYGYTF.

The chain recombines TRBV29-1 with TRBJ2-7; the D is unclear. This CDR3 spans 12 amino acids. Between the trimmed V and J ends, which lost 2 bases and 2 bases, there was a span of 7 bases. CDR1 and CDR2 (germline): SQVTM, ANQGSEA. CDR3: CSVETVAYEQYF. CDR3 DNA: TGCAGCGTTGAAACAGTCGCCTACGAGCAGTACTTC.

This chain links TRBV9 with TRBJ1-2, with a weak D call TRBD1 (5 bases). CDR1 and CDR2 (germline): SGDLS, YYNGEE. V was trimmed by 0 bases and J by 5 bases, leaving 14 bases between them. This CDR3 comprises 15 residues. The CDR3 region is CASSVGPGLEYGYTF. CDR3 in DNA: TGTGCCAGCAGCGTAGGACCGGGACTGGAATATGGCTACACCTTC.

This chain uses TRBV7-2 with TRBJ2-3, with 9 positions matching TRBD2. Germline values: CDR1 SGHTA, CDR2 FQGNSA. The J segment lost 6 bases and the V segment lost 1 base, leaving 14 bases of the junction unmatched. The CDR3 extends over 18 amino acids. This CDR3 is CASSLGGRRGGPRDTQYF. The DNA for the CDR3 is TGTGCCAGCAGCTTAGGCGGTCGGCGGGGGGGCCCCCGGGATACGCAGTATTTT.

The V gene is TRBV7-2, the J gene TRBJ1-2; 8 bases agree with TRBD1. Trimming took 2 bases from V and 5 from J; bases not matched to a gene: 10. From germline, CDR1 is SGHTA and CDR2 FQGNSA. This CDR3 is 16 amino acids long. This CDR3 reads CASSLTDGQGAYGYTF. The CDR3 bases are TGTGCCAGCAGCTTAACCGACGGACAGGGAGCGTATGGCTACACCTTC.

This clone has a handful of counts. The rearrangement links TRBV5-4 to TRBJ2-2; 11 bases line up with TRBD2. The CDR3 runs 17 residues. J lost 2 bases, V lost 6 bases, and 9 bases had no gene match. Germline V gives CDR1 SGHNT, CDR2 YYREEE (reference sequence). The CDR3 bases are TGTGCCAGCAAAGCTAGCGGGGGGCGGGCAAACACCGGGGAGCTGTTTTTT. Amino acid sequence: CASKASGGRANTGELFF.

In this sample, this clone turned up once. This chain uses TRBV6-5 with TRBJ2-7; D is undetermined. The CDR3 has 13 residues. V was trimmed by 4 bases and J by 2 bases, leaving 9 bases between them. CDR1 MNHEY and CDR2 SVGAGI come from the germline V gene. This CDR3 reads CASSFGSAYEQYF. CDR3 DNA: TGTGCCAGCAGTTTTGGCAGTGCCTACGAGCAGTACTTC.

CDR3 amino acids: CASSPRQGWETQYF. The CDR3 DNA reads TGTGCCAGCAGCCCCCGACAGGGGTGGGAGACCCAGTACTTC. The rearrangement links TRBV9 to TRBJ2-5; TRBD1 agrees at 8 bases. The J segment lost 5 bases and the V segment lost 4 bases, leaving 7 bases of the junction unmatched. Germline V gives CDR1 SGDLS, CDR2 YYNGEE. This CDR3 contains 14 residues.

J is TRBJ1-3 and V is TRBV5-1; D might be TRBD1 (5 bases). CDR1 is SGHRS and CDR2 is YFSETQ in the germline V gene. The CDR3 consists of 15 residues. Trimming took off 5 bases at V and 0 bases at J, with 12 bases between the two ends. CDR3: CASSSRGDSGNTIYF. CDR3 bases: TGCGCCAGCAGTTCAAGGGGCGACTCTGGAAACACCATATATTTT.

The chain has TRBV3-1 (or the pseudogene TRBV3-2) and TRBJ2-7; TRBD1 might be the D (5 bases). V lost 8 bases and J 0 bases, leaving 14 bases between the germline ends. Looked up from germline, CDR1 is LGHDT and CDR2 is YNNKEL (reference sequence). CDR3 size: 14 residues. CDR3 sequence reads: CASLFPDNSYEQYF. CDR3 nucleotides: TGTGCCAGCCTCTTCCCGGACAACTCCTACGAGCAGTACTTC.

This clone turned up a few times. In DNA form, the CDR3 reads TGTGCCAGCAGTTACGGCAGGGGCTTTGGAAACACCATATATTTT. Translated, it gives CASSYGRGFGNTIYF. The chain uses TRBV6-2 or TRBV6-3 and TRBJ1-3; TRBD1 is a possible D gene (6 bases). The germline V and J ends were trimmed by 2 bases and 3 bases, with 11 bases remaining between them. CDR3 length: 15 amino acids. The germline V gene encodes CDR1 MNHEY and CDR2 SVGEGT.

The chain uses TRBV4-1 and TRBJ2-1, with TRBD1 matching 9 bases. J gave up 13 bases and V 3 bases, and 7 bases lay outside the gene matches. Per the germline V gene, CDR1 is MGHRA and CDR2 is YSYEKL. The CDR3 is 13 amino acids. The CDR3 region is CASSQLQGALQFF. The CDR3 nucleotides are TGCGCCAGCAGCCAGCTACAGGGGGCCCTACAGTTCTTC.

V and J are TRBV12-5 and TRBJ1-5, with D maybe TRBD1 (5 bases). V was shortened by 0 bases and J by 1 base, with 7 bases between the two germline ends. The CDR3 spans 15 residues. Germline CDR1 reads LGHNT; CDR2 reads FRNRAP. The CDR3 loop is CASGLVRGSNQPQHF. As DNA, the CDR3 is TGTGCTAGTGGTTTGGTACGGGGGAGCAATCAGCCCCAGCATTTT.

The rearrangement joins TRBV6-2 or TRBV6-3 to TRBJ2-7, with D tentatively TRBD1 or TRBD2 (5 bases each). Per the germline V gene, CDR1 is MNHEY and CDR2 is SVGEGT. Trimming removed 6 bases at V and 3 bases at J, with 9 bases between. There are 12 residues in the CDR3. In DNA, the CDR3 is TGTGCCAGCAGCCGGGGCAGCTACGAGCAGTACTTC. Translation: CASSRGSYEQYF.

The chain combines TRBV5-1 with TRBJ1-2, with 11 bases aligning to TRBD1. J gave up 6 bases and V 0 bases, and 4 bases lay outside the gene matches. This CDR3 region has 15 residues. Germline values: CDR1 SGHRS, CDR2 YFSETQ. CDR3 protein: CASSLEGQGVHGYTF. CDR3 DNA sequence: TGCGCCAGCAGCTTGGAGGGACAGGGGGTCCATGGCTACACCTTC.

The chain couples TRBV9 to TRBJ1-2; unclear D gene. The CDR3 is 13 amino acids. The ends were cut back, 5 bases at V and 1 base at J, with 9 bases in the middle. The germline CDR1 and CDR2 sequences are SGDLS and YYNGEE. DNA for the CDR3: TGTGCCAGCAGATCAGGCAGTAACTATGGCTACACCTTC. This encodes CASRSGSNYGYTF. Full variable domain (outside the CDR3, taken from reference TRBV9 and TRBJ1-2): DSGVTQTPKHLITATGQRVTLRCSPRSGDLSVYWYQQSLDQGLQFLIQYYNGEERAKGNILERFSAQQFPDLHSELNLSSLELGDSALYFCASRSGSNYGYTFGSGTRLTVV.

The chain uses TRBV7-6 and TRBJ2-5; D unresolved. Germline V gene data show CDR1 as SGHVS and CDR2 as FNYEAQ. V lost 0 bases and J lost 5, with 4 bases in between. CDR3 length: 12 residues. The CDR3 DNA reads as TGTGCCAGCAGCTTAGCGAGTGAGACCCAGTACTTC. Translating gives CASSLASETQYF.

The CDR3 reads CASSLAGTGYNSPLHF. CDR3 nucleotide sequence: TGTGCCAGCAGTTTAGCCGGGACAGGCTATAATTCACCCCTCCACTTT. The chain has TRBV6-5 and TRBJ1-6, with TRBD1 matching 8 bases. V lost 4 bases, J lost 3 bases, and 5 bases stayed unmatched. This CDR3 spans 16 amino acids. CDR1 and CDR2 from the germline V gene are MNHEY and SVGAGI.

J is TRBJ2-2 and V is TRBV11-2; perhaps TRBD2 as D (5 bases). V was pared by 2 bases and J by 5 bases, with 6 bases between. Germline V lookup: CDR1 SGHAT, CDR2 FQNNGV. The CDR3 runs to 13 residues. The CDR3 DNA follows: TGTGCCAGCAGCTTAAGAGGGACCGGGGAGCTGTTTTTT. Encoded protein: CASSLRGTGELFF.

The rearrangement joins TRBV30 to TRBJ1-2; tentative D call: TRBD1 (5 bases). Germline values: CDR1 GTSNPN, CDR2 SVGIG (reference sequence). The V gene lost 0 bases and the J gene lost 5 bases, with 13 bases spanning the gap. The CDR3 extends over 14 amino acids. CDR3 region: CAWSVLGGYYGYTF. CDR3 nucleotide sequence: TGTGCCTGGAGTGTACTGGGGGGTTATTATGGCTACACCTTC.

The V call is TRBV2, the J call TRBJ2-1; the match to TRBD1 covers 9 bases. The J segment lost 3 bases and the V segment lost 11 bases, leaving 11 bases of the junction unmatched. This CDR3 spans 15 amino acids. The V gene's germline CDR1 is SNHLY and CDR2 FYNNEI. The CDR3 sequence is CASKGGTGYYNEQFF. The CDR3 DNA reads TGTGCCTCCAAAGGGGGGACAGGGTACTACAATGAGCAGTTCTTC.

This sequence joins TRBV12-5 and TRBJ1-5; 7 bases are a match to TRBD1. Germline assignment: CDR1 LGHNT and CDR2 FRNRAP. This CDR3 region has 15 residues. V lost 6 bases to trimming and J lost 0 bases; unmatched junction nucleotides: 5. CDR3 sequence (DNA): TGTGCTAGTGGGTCGGGACAGCATAGCAATCAGCCCCAGCATTTT. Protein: CASGSGQHSNQPQHF.

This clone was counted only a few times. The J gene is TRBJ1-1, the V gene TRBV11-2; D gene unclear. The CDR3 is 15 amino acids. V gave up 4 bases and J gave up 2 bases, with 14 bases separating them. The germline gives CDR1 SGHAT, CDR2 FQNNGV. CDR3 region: CASSYDRALNTEAFF. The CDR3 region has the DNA TGTGCCAGCAGCTATGATCGCGCCCTCAACACTGAAGCTTTCTTT. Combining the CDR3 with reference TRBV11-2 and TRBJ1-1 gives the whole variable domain EAGVAQSPRYKIIEKRQSVAFWCNPISGHATLYWYQQILGQGPKLLIQFQNNGVVDDSQLPKDRFSAERLKGVDSTLKIQPAKLEDSAVYLCASSYDRALNTEAFFGQGTRLTVV.